Shown below are 32 T cell receptor beta chains from a single sample sequenced in a study of T cell responses to AZD1222 COVID-19 vaccine. Measured with immunoSEQ multiplex PCR; TCRdb has only the in-frame clones, and not every one. The table lists about 92,000 clones, about nine tenths of them singletons. Source: peripheral blood, taken on day 0 of AZD1222 vaccination. The receptors shown here come from an adult in good health.

This chain joins TRBV5-1 and TRBJ1-6; the D gene is possibly TRBD1 (6 bases). V lost 4 bases and J 10 bases, leaving 15 bases between the germline ends. Germline CDR1 is SGHRS and CDR2 is YFSETQ. The CDR3 spans 14 residues. CDR3 nucleotide sequence: TGCGCCAGCAGCCCCGGGGACACACACTCACCCCTCCACTTT. Translated: CASSPGDTHSPLHF.

This clone has a single count. This chain connects TRBV7-3 to TRBJ2-1; D unclear. Germline V lookup: CDR1 SGHTA, CDR2 FQGTGA. V lost 5 bases and J 4 bases, leaving 18 bases between the germline ends. The CDR3 runs to 16 residues. CDR3 bases: TGTGCCAGCAGCCCTACCCACTCGGCGGTATACAATGAGCAGTTCTTC. This encodes CASSPTHSAVYNEQFF.

Turning to this clone: Other nucleotide sequences from this sample produce the same CDR3. The chain carries TRBV5-8 and TRBJ2-3, with TRBD2 as a possible D gene (6 bases). The CDR3 contains 13 residues. Germline CDR1 SGHTS, CDR2 YDEGEE. V was clipped by 0 bases and J by 5 bases, with 7 bases between them. CDR3 nucleotides: TGTGCCAGCAGCTTGGCCGGGGGAGATACGCAGTATTTT. Encoded protein: CASSLAGGDTQYF.

Comment on this clone: Within the sample, other DNA sequences also encode this same CDR3. The chain recombines TRBV19 with TRBJ1-5; 7 bases line up with TRBD1. Germline V lookup: CDR1 LNHDA, CDR2 SQIVND (reference sequence). This CDR3 region has 14 residues. J gave up 4 bases and V 5 bases, and 5 bases lay outside the gene matches. The CDR3 coding sequence is TGTGCCAGTAGTTTGGGACAGAGAAATCAGCCCCAGCATTTT. Translating gives CASSLGQRNQPQHF.

The CDR3 loop reads CASSLGFPGQGFGNTIYF. The CDR3 bases are TGTGCCAGCAGCTTAGGCTTCCCGGGACAGGGCTTTGGAAACACCATATATTTT. The chain combines TRBV7-8 with TRBJ1-3; 9 bases map to TRBD1. The CDR3 is 18 residues long. The germline V gene encodes CDR1 SGHVS and CDR2 FQNEAQ. Losses at the gene ends were 1 base for V and 3 bases for J; bases not matched to a gene: 10.

The rearrangement links TRBV24-1 to TRBJ2-5; 14 bases map to TRBD2. V gave up 1 base and J gave up 4 bases; unmatched junction bases: 4. Germline CDR1 KGHDR, CDR2 SFDVKD. This CDR3 contains 17 residues. The CDR3 coding sequence is TGTGCCACCAGTGATTTTGGGGGACTAGCGGGGGCAGAGACCCAGTACTTC. Encoded protein: CATSDFGGLAGAETQYF.

CDR3 bases: TGTGCCAGCAGTTCATACGGCCTACTAAACTATGGCTACACCTTC. Amino acids: CASSSYGLLNYGYTF. This chain joins TRBV6-5 and TRBJ1-2; no firm D call. CDR3 length: 15 amino acids. Germline V lookup: CDR1 MNHEY, CDR2 SVGAGI. V was shortened by 4 bases and J by 2 bases, with 14 bases between the two germline ends.

The chain combines TRBV12-3 or TRBV12-4 with TRBJ2-1; no firm D call. V shed 6 bases and J shed 7 bases, with 7 bases lying between them. This CDR3 is 11 amino acids long. CDR3 nucleotides: TGTGCCAGCAGCCGCATTAATGAGCAGTTCTTC. Translated, it gives CASSRINEQFF.

Only one count was recorded for this clone. V gene TRBV6-2 or TRBV6-3 combines with J gene TRBJ1-2, with D tentatively TRBD1 (6 bases). CDR1 and CDR2 (germline): MNHEY, SVGEGT. CDR3 size: 12 residues. Trimming took 6 bases from V and 2 from J, leaving 7 bases between them. The DNA of the CDR3 is TGTGCCAGCAGCAGGGGCAACTATGGCTACACCTTC. It yields the protein CASSRGNYGYTF.

This chain joins TRBV5-6 and TRBJ1-2, with D hard to call. Germline loops: CDR1 SGHDT, CDR2 YYEEEE. The CDR3 loop spans 14 amino acids. The V end lost 0 bases, the J end lost 4 bases, and 10 bases lay between the germline ends. The CDR3 region is CASSLEGGSYGYTF. CDR3 nucleotides: TGTGCCAGCAGCTTGGAGGGAGGCTCCTATGGCTACACCTTC.

The gene calls are TRBV9 and TRBJ2-3; 9 nucleotides agree with TRBD2. J was trimmed by 2 bases and V by 0 bases; bases with no gene match: 16. Looked up from germline, CDR1 is SGDLS and CDR2 is YYNGEE. The CDR3 covers 20 residues. The CDR3 loop reads CASSVVGSRASGAFTDTQYF. The CDR3 DNA reads as TGTGCCAGCAGCGTAGTCGGGTCCCGAGCTAGCGGGGCTTTCACAGATACGCAGTATTTT.

The rearrangement links TRBV6-5 to TRBJ1-5, with D hard to call. The germline gives CDR1 MNHEY, CDR2 SVGAGI. This CDR3 has 13 amino acids. V was pared by 2 bases and J by 4 bases, with 6 bases between. The CDR3 loop is CASSYNQNQPQHF. CDR3 sequence (DNA): TGTGCCAGCAGTTACAACCAAAATCAGCCCCAGCATTTT.

The J gene is TRBJ2-1, the V gene TRBV4-1; D is unresolved. The CDR3 spans 14 residues. Germline loops: CDR1 MGHRA, CDR2 YSYEKL. Trimming took 4 bases from V and 12 from J, leaving 19 bases between them. CDR3 sequence (DNA): TGCGCCAGCAGCCGGGATCCGTACCTAACCCTGCAGTTCTTC. It is translated as CASSRDPYLTLQFF.

The J gene is TRBJ2-7, the V gene TRBV7-9; 7 bases are shared with TRBD1. V gave up 4 bases and J gave up 5 bases; unmatched junction bases: 8. Germline assignment: CDR1 SEHNR and CDR2 FQNEAQ (reference sequence). The CDR3 contains 14 residues. The CDR3, as DNA: TGTGCCAGCAGCTGGAGCGGACAGGCCCACGAGCAGTACTTC. This encodes CASSWSGQAHEQYF.

The chain recombines TRBV24-1 with TRBJ2-2, with 8 bases lining up with TRBD2. The CDR3 sequence is 15 residues long. The trim removed 5 bases at V and 5 bases at J, leaving 6 bases unmatched. Germline values: CDR1 KGHDR, CDR2 SFDVKD. CDR3 amino acids: CATSAAGAGTGELFF. CDR3 nucleotides: TGTGCCACCAGTGCAGCGGGGGCCGGAACCGGGGAGCTGTTTTTT.

The chain links TRBV19 to TRBJ1-1, with D perhaps TRBD1 (6 bases). CDR1 is LNHDA, CDR2 SQIVND, per germline (reference sequence). CDR3 length: 13 amino acids. Trimming left V 4 bases short and J 6 bases short, with 12 bases between. The CDR3 protein is CASSNRVHAEAFF. In DNA form, the CDR3 reads TGTGCCAGTAGTAACAGGGTACACGCTGAAGCTTTCTTT.

This clone occurred a few times. V is TRBV11-2 and J is TRBJ1-1; tentative D call: TRBD1 (5 bases). The ends were cut back, 7 bases at V and 0 bases at J, with 15 bases in the middle. CDR1 SGHAT and CDR2 FQNNGV come from the germline V gene. The CDR3 covers 15 residues. CDR3 DNA: TGTGCCAGCAAAGGGACGGATAGCATGAACACTGAAGCTTTCTTT. Its translation: CASKGTDSMNTEAFF.

The chain uses TRBV6-5 and TRBJ2-7, with D perhaps assigned TRBD1 or TRBD2 (5 bases each). Trimming removed 8 bases from V and 2 bases from J, with 10 bases in between. The CDR3 runs 12 residues. Germline values: CDR1 MNHEY, CDR2 SVGAGI. The CDR3: CASGGHTYEQYF. CDR3 sequence (DNA): TGTGCCAGCGGAGGACACACCTACGAGCAGTACTTC.

This clone was recorded a few times. V gene TRBV19 combines with J gene TRBJ2-7; D is tentatively TRBD1 or TRBD2 (5 bases each). This CDR3 contains 14 residues. The germline gives CDR1 LNHDA, CDR2 SQIVND (reference sequence). V dropped 5 bases and J dropped 3 bases, with 14 bases sitting between them. The CDR3 is CASSSGTDFYEQYF. DNA for the CDR3: TGTGCCAGTAGTTCCGGGACGGACTTCTACGAGCAGTACTTC. The full variable domain, rest sourced from reference TRBV19 and TRBJ2-7, is DGGITQSPKYLFRKEGQNVTLSCEQNLNHDAMYWYRQDPGQGLRLIYYSQIVNDFQKGDIAEGYSVSREKKESFPLTVTSAQKNPTAFYLCASSSGTDFYEQYFGPGTRLTVT.

V is TRBV18 and J is TRBJ1-5, with D unresolved. Trimming removed 6 bases from V and 2 bases from J, with 11 bases in between. Germline V gives CDR1 KGHSH, CDR2 LQKENI. This CDR3 spans 14 amino acids. The CDR3, as DNA: TGTGCCAGCTCCTCTTCTGGGGGCAATCAGCCCCAGCATTTT. Translation: CASSSSGGNQPQHF.

The chain carries TRBV11-2 and TRBJ2-2; 7 bases fit TRBD1. The junction had 10 bases not matched to a gene; V was cut back by 6 bases and J by 3 bases. CDR1 and CDR2 from the germline V gene are SGHAT and FQNNGV. The CDR3 extends over 16 amino acids. The chain's CDR3 is CASRPQTGTYTGELFF. The CDR3 bases are TGTGCCAGCAGACCACAGACAGGGACGTACACCGGGGAGCTGTTTTTT.

This chain connects TRBV7-2 to TRBJ2-7; TRBD1 aligns across 9 bases. The germline V gene has CDR1 SGHTA and CDR2 FQGNSA. The V segment lost 1 base and the J segment 4 bases; nucleotides outside the gene matches: 5. The CDR3 has 15 residues. The CDR3 spells CASSLGGQGLYEQYF. The CDR3 DNA sequence: TGTGCCAGCAGCTTAGGCGGACAGGGGTTGTACGAGCAGTACTTC.

This chain uses TRBV15 with TRBJ1-6, with 7 positions matching TRBD1. CDR1 and CDR2 from the germline V gene are LNHNV and YYDKDF (reference sequence). The CDR3 spans 16 residues. Trimming removed 1 base from V and 6 bases from J; junction bases left unmatched: 6. The CDR3: CATSRGQGGANSPLHF. The CDR3 nucleotides are TGTGCCACCAGCAGAGGACAGGGAGGCGCTAATTCACCCCTCCACTTT.

The chain couples TRBV6-5 to TRBJ1-4, with a tentative D call TRBD1 (5 bases). Trimming removed 6 bases from V and 4 bases from J, with 15 bases in between. CDR3 length equals 15 residues. Looked up from germline, CDR1 is MNHEY and CDR2 is SVGAGI. DNA for the CDR3: TGTGCCAGCAGGGACACGACTGCGGGTAATGAAAAACTGTTTTTT. Amino acid sequence: CASRDTTAGNEKLFF.

The chain recombines TRBV19 with TRBJ1-2; D remains ambiguous. The CDR3 extends over 12 amino acids. Germline V gene lookup returns CDR1 LNHDA and CDR2 SQIVND (reference sequence). Trimming pared 7 bases from V and 4 bases from J, leaving 10 bases between. The CDR3 is CASMKGGYGYTF. The CDR3 nucleotides read TGTGCCAGTATGAAGGGAGGCTATGGCTACACCTTC.

The chain employs TRBV4-1 and TRBJ1-2, with D hard to call. The germline CDR1 and CDR2 sequences are MGHRA and YSYEKL. With 3 bases removed from V and 4 bases from J, the gap between germline ends came to 15 bases. The CDR3 runs to 15 residues. The DNA of the CDR3 is TGCGCCAGCAGCCAGCTTTATGGGGTGGGCTATGGCTACACCTTC. Protein product: CASSQLYGVGYGYTF.

V and J are TRBV2 and TRBJ1-4; D is perhaps TRBD1 (5 bases). V lost 5 bases and J 8 bases, leaving 18 bases between the germline ends. The CDR3 covers 15 residues. Germline CDR1 is SNHLY and CDR2 is FYNNEI. The CDR3 DNA follows: TGTGCCAGCAGTCATAATGGGGCGCGCGGAGAAAAACTGTTTTTT. This sequence encodes CASSHNGARGEKLFF. The entire variable domain, with the rest obtained from reference TRBV2 and TRBJ1-4, is as follows: EPEVTQTPSHQVTQMGQEVILRCVPISNHLYFYWYRQILGQKVEFLVSFYNNEISEKSEIFDDQFSVERPDGSNFTLKIRSTKLEDSAMYFCASSHNGARGEKLFFGSGTQLSVL.

Only one count was recorded for this clone. The chain combines TRBV6-5 with TRBJ2-3, with D possibly called TRBD1 or TRBD2 (5 bases each). Germline lookup yields CDR1 MNHEY and CDR2 SVGAGI. CDR3 length: 11 amino acids. V lost 9 bases and J lost 1, with 5 bases in between. CDR3 DNA: TGTGCCAGGGGGGGCACAGATACGCAGTATTTT. Translating it yields CARGGTDTQYF.

This clone has a single count. J is TRBJ1-2 and V is TRBV6-5; maybe TRBD1 (5 bases). The germline V gene has CDR1 MNHEY and CDR2 SVGAGI. The CDR3 is 15 amino acids. Trimming took off 0 bases at V and 8 bases at J, with 16 bases between the two ends. The CDR3 spells CASSYSSGAQRGYTF. The CDR3 nucleotides are TGTGCCAGCAGTTACTCGAGCGGGGCGCAGAGGGGCTACACCTTC.

The chain has TRBV6-2 or TRBV6-3 and TRBJ1-4; D gene unclear. Looked up from germline, CDR1 is MNHEY and CDR2 is SVGEGT. V lost 6 bases, J lost 7 bases, and 15 bases lay in between. The CDR3 length is 14 residues. The CDR3 DNA reads TGTGCCAGCAGCCAGCCGGTGGAGCGTGAAAAACTGTTTTTT. Residues: CASSQPVEREKLFF.

CDR3 protein: CASSPGSFSGANVLTF. CDR3 nucleotides: TGTGCCAGCAGCCCTGGGAGTTTCTCTGGGGCCAACGTCCTGACTTTC. The chain links TRBV5-6 to TRBJ2-6; perhaps TRBD2 as D (5 bases). The germline V gene encodes CDR1 SGHDT and CDR2 YYEEEE. The CDR3 consists of 16 residues. Trimming removed 4 bases from V and 0 bases from J, with 11 bases in between.

This chain links TRBV5-1 with TRBJ1-2; D gene ambiguous. This CDR3 contains 15 residues. Germline V gives CDR1 SGHRS, CDR2 YFSETQ. The V end was cut by 0 bases, the J end by 6 bases, with 15 bases between. The CDR3 here is CASSLEPQVGNGYTF. CDR3 coding DNA: TGCGCCAGCAGCTTGGAGCCCCAAGTAGGAAATGGCTACACCTTC.